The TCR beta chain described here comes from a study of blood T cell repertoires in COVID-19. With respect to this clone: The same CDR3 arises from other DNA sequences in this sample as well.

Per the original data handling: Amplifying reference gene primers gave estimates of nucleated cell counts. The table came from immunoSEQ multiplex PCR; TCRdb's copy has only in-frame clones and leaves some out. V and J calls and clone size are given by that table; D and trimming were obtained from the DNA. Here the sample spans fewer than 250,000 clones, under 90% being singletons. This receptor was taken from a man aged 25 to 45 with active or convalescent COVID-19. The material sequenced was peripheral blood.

For the CDR3, the DNA is TGTGCCAGCAGTTACGGGACAGGGACGTACAATGAGCAGTTCTTC. As protein: CASSYGTGTYNEQFF. The chain has TRBV6-6 and TRBJ2-1, with 9 bases that match TRBD1. CDR1 and CDR2 from the germline V gene are MNHNY and SVGAGI (reference sequence). The CDR3 is made up of 15 amino acids. V was pared by 2 bases and J by 4 bases, with 3 bases of the junction left unmatched.